The 13 T cell receptor beta chains in this list originate from one sample, sequenced in a study of Graves' ophthalmopathy and Graves' hyperthyroidism. From RNA, the CDR3 regions of TCR beta chains were amplified and sequenced. The first-round RT-PCR employed HTBI primers together with the Qiagen OneStep RT-PCR kit. A multiplex PCR was then performed as the second round. TCRdb independently ran MiXCR on the multiplex PCR reads; one entry per CDR3 protein. The profile shows 620,000 or so distinct CDR3 sequences, about a fifth of them singletons. Sequencing was done on a sample of peripheral blood. These receptors came from a young woman with stable Graves' hyperthyroidism. Some clones in this sample may be carry-over from other donors' samples.

The table lists this clonotype with many counts. The rearrangement uses TRBV28 and TRBJ2-7, with D possibly TRBD2 on 6 matching bases. The germline V gene has CDR1 MDHEN and CDR2 SYDVKM. Between the trimmed V and J ends, which lost 2 bases and 2 bases, there was a span of 13 bases. This CDR3 is 15 amino acids long. The CDR3 coding sequence is TGTGCCAGCAGTTTAGACGGGGGATCGGCCTACGAGCAGTACTTC. This translates into CASSLDGGSAYEQYF.

The rearrangement joins TRBV10-3 to TRBJ2-3, with 12 bases that match TRBD2. This CDR3 has 16 amino acids. V shed 6 bases, J shed 3 bases, and the junction held 7 bases outside the gene matches. The germline V gene encodes CDR1 ENHRY and CDR2 SYGVKD. CDR3 sequence: CAIRASGGALTDTQYF. The CDR3, as DNA: TGTGCCATCAGGGCTAGCGGGGGGGCTCTTACAGATACGCAGTATTTT.

This clonotype was detected only a few times. This chain joins TRBV12-3 or TRBV12-4 and TRBJ2-5; the D is unclear. The CDR3 runs to 15 residues. The V end lost 3 bases, the J end lost 1 base, and 12 bases lay between the germline ends. The CDR3 DNA is TGTGCCAGCAGTTTTGGGCTACCCCCCCAAGAGACCCAGTACTTC. Its translation is CASSFGLPPQETQYF.

In its sample, this clonotype was seen many times. The chain joins TRBV20-1 to TRBJ2-7; 11 nucleotides align to TRBD1. CDR3 length: 14 residues. V lost 8 bases to trimming and J lost 4 bases; unmatched junction nucleotides: 10. Germline-derived CDR1 and CDR2 are DFQATT and SNEGSKA (reference sequence). In DNA, the CDR3 is TGCAGTTCCCGGGAGGGACAGGGGGTTTACGAGCAGTACTTC. Protein product: CSSREGQGVYEQYF.

Many counts were recorded for this clonotype. V and J are TRBV28 and TRBJ1-5; D remains unclear. The CDR3 spans 15 residues. The V end was cut by 3 bases, the J end by 2 bases, with 11 bases between. Germline-derived CDR1 and CDR2 are MDHEN and SYDVKM. The CDR3 protein is CASSFSQKRNQPQHF. In DNA, the CDR3 is TGTGCCAGCAGTTTCAGTCAAAAGCGCAATCAGCCCCAGCATTTT.

The chain joins TRBV28 to TRBJ2-1, with 10 positions matching TRBD2. V trimming: 5 bases; J trimming: 7 bases; junction bases outside the gene matches: 8. Germline CDR1 reads MDHEN; CDR2 reads SYDVKM. The CDR3 is 15 amino acids. CDR3 sequence (DNA): TGTGCCAGCAGTCCCCCTAGCGGGAGTGGTAATGAGCAGTTCTTC. It translates to CASSPPSGSGNEQFF.

This clonotype has only a few counts. This chain links TRBV11-2 with TRBJ1-3; D gene uncertain. The V gene's germline CDR1 is SGHAT and CDR2 FQNNGV. V lost 8 bases and J lost 0, with 11 bases in between. There are 14 residues in the CDR3. Here the CDR3 DNA reads TGTGCCAGCGGAGAGGCGCACTCTGGAAACACCATATATTTT. Its protein product is CASGEAHSGNTIYF. Full variable domain (outside the CDR3, taken from reference TRBV11-2 and TRBJ1-3): EAGVAQSPRYKIIEKRQSVAFWCNPISGHATLYWYQQILGQGPKLLIQFQNNGVVDDSQLPKDRFSAERLKGVDSTLKIQPAKLEDSAVYLCASGEAHSGNTIYFGEGSWLTVV.

This clonotype has only a few counts. CDR3 in amino acids: CAISEGALYGYTF. In nucleotides, the CDR3 is TGTGCCATCAGTGAAGGGGCCCTCTATGGCTACACCTTC. This chain joins TRBV10-3 and TRBJ1-2; TRBD1 is a possible D gene (5 bases). The germline V gene encodes CDR1 ENHRY and CDR2 SYGVKD. The CDR3 covers 13 residues. The V end lost 3 bases, the J end lost 4 bases, and 9 bases lay between the germline ends.

This clonotype was counted many times. The CDR3 nucleotides are TGTGCCAGCAGCTTCATCCAGGGGTTTAGGAAGGGCTACACCTTC. Its protein is CASSFIQGFRKGYTF. The V call is TRBV13, the J call TRBJ1-2, with D possibly being TRBD1 (6 bases). The CDR3 loop spans 15 amino acids. Germline lookup yields CDR1 PRHDT and CDR2 FYEKMQ (reference sequence). The V gene lost 3 bases and the J gene lost 8 bases, with 19 bases spanning the gap. Full variable domain (remainder filled in from reference TRBV13 and TRBJ1-2): AAGVIQSPRHLIKEKRETATLKCYPIPRHDTVYWYQQGPGQDPQFLISFYEKMQSDKGSIPDRFSAQQFSDYHSELNMSSLELGDSALYFCASSFIQGFRKGYTFGSGTRLTVV.

This clonotype was observed at least ten times. The chain has TRBV28 and TRBJ1-2, with 12 bases aligning to TRBD1. With V trimmed by 6 bases and J by 7 bases, 6 bases remained unmatched. The CDR3 is 14 amino acids. CDR1 is MDHEN, CDR2 SYDVKM, per germline. The DNA of the CDR3 is TGTGCCAGCAGCTCCGGGACAGGGGGCGGTGGCTACACCTTC. It yields the protein CASSSGTGGGGYTF.

This clonotype was counted once. The V gene is TRBV2, the J gene TRBJ2-5; D call uncertain. Germline CDR1 reads SNHLY; CDR2 reads FYNNEI. The V gene lost 7 bases and the J gene lost 2 bases, with 8 bases spanning the gap. The CDR3 has 12 residues. The CDR3 DNA is TGTGCCAGCAACCTGGAACAAGAGACCCAGTACTTC. Translation: CASNLEQETQYF.

The chain uses TRBV6-1 and TRBJ2-7; the D call may be TRBD1 or TRBD2 (5 bases each). Between the trimmed V and J ends, which lost 6 bases and 6 bases, there was a span of 15 bases. Per the germline V gene, CDR1 is MNHNS and CDR2 is SASEGT. The CDR3 has 13 amino acids. CDR3 region: CASSRDPGGEQYF. DNA of the CDR3: TGTGCCAGCAGCAGGGACCCGGGTGGCGAGCAGTACTTC.

This clonotype was found many times. The chain is built from TRBV6-1 and TRBJ1-5; maybe TRBD1 (6 bases). Trimming took off 7 bases at V and 7 bases at J, with 23 bases between the two ends. The CDR3 extends over 16 amino acids. Germline-derived CDR1 and CDR2 are MNHNS and SASEGT. The DNA of the CDR3 is TGTGCCAGCACCCCACGGGGGCCAAGGGGTGGGCAGCCCCAGCATTTT. It specifies CASTPRGPRGGQPQHF.